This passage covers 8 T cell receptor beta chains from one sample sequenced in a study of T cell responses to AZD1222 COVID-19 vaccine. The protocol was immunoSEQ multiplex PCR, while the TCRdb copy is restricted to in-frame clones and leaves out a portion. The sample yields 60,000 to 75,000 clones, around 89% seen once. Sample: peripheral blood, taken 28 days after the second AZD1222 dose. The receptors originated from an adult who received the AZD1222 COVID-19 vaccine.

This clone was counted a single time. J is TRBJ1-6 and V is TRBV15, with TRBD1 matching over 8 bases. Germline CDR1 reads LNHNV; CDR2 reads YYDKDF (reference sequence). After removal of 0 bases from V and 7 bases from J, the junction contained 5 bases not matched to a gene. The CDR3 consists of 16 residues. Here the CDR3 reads CATSRDLDRENSPLHF. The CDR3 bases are TGTGCCACCAGCAGAGATCTGGACAGGGAAAATTCACCCCTCCACTTT.

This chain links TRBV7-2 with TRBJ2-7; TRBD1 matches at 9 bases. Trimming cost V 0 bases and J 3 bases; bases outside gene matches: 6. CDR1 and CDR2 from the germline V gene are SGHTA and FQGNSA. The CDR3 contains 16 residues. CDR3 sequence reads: CASSLAPPGQGYEQYF. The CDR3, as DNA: TGTGCCAGCAGCTTAGCCCCTCCGGGACAGGGCTACGAGCAGTACTTC.

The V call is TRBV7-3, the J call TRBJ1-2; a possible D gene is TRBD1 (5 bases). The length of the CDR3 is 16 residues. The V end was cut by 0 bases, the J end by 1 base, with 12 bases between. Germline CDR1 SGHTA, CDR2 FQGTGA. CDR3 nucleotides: TGTGCCAGCAGCTTAACAGGAGGGACGTTTAACTATGGCTACACCTTC. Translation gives CASSLTGGTFNYGYTF.

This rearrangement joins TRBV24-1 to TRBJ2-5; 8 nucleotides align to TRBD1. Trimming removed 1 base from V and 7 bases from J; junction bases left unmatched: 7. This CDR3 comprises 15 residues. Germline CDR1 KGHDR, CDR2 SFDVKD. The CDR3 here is CATSDFGQGKGTQYF. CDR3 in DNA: TGTGCCACCAGTGATTTTGGACAGGGTAAAGGGACCCAGTACTTC.

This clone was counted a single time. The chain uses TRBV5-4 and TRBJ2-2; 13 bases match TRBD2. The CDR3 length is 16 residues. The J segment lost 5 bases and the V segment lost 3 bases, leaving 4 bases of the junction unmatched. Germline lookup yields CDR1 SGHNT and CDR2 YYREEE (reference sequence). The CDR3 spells CASSSGTSGETGELFF. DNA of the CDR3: TGTGCCAGCAGCTCCGGGACTAGCGGGGAGACCGGGGAGCTGTTTTTT.

The CDR3 DNA is TGTGCCAGCAGCGGCCGGTGGACCTCTGGAAACACCATATATTTT. Protein: CASSGRWTSGNTIYF. V is TRBV6-5 and J is TRBJ1-3; D is undetermined. Germline lookup yields CDR1 MNHEY and CDR2 SVGAGI. Trimming pared 6 bases from V and 0 bases from J, leaving 12 bases between. CDR3 length: 15 amino acids.

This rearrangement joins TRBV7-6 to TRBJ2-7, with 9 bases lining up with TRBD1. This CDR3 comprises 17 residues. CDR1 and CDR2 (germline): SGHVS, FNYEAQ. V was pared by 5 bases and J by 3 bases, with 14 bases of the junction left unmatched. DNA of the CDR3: TGTGCCAGCAGCCCCATGGGCGGGACAGGGACGTACTACGAGCAGTACTTC. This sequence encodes CASSPMGGTGTYYEQYF.

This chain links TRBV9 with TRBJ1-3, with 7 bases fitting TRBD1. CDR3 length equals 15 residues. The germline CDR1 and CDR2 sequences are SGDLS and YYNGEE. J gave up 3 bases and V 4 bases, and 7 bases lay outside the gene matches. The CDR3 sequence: CASSPQGGDGNTIYF. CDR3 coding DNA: TGTGCCAGCAGCCCTCAGGGGGGGGATGGAAACACCATATATTTT.